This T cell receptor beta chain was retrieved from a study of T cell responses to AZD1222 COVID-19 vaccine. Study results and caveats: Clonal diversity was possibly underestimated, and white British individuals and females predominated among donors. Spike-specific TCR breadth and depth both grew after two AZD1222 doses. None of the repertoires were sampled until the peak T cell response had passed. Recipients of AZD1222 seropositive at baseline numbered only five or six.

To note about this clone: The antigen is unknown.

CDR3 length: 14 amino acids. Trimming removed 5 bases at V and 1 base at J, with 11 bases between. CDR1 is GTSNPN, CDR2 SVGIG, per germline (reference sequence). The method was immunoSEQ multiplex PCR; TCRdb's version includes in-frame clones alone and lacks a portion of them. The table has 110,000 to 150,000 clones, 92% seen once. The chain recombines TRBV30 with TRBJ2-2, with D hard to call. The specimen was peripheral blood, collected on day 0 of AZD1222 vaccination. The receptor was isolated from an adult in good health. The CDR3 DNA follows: TGTGCCTGGCGCTGGACGGTGAACACCGGGGAGCTGTTTTTT. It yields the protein CAWRWTVNTGELFF.